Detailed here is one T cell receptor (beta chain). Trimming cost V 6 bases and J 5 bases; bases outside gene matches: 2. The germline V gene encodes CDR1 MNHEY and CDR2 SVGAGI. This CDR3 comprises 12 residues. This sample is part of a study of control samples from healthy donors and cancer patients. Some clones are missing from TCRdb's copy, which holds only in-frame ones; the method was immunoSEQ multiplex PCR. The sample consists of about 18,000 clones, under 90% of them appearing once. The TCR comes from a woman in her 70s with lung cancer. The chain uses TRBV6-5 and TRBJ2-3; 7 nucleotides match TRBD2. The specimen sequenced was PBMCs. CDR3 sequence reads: CASRGGGDTQYF. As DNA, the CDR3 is TGTGCCAGCAGGGGCGGGGGAGATACGCAGTATTTT.